Each of the 3 T cell receptor beta chains below was sequenced from the same sample in a study of shared clonotypes between healthy human individuals. The method was immunoSEQ multiplex PCR; TCRdb's version includes in-frame clones alone and lacks a portion of them. The sample has 2.5 million or so clones, around 90% seen once. Source material: naive CD4+ T cells sorted from blood. Subset defined: CD45RA+ positively selected. The receptors derive from a man aged 18 to 29 in good health.

The V and J genes are TRBV10-3 and TRBJ1-4; 11 bases line up with TRBD1. Per germline, CDR1 ENHRY and CDR2 SYGVKD. The CDR3 is 18 amino acids. The ends lost 2 bases at V and 1 base at J; junction bases unmatched: 6. This chain's CDR3 is CAISERGQGAVTNEKLFF. CDR3 DNA sequence: TGTGCCATCAGTGAGAGAGGACAGGGGGCGGTAACTAATGAAAAACTGTTTTTT.

This sequence joins TRBV30 and TRBJ2-7, with TRBD2 identical over 9 bases. J was trimmed by 4 bases and V by 5 bases; bases with no gene match: 9. Germline V CDR1 and CDR2: GTSNPN, SVGIG (reference sequence). The CDR3 runs to 14 residues. CDR3 nucleotide sequence: TGTGCCTGGGTCAATAGCGGGAGCCGGTACGAGCAGTACTTC. It encodes CAWVNSGSRYEQYF.

The rearrangement joins TRBV7-9 to TRBJ2-7; 9 bases match TRBD1. J was trimmed by 5 bases and V by 4 bases; bases with no gene match: 9. This CDR3 comprises 15 residues. CDR1 SEHNR and CDR2 FQNEAQ come from the germline V gene (reference sequence). The CDR3 is CASSSTGGSGNEQYF. CDR3 bases: TGTGCCAGCAGCTCAACAGGGGGCAGTGGGAACGAGCAGTACTTC.